This TCR beta chain was observed in a study of cytomegalovirus exposure and HLA in healthy donors. The germline V gene has CDR1 SGHRS and CDR2 YFSETQ. The CDR3 totals 15 residues. The trim removed 4 bases at V and 4 bases at J, leaving 9 bases unmatched. Study observations and caveats: Reportedly, a later analysis found an Asian-associated ancestry cluster had fewer N-insertions than the roughly 670-donor mean.

The PCR contained 60 Vbeta and 13 Jbeta primers. Libraries were prepared by immunoSEQ multiplex PCR; TCRdb keeps only in-frame clonotypes and omits some of them. The sample includes over 90,000 clones, more than 75% of them seen just once. Worth noting for this clone: Its target is not known.

The sequencing sample was made of PBMCs. The chain employs TRBV5-1 and TRBJ1-2, with 8 bases identical to TRBD1. The sequence was obtained from a woman younger than 35 in good health and CMV-seropositive. The CDR3 DNA reads TGCGCCAGCAGCCCGAGGACAGGGTTCGTCTATGGCTACACCTTC. Translating gives CASSPRTGFVYGYTF.